This TCR beta chain was observed in a study of cytomegalovirus exposure and HLA in healthy donors. Both 60 Vbeta primers and 13 Jbeta primers went into the PCR. Authors' methods: Some 9.9 million of some 80 million unique TCR beta chains were shared, per a later count. Using immunoSEQ multiplex PCR, the repertoire was profiled, and TCRdb retains in-frame clones only, with some absent. V, J and clone size derive from that table, while D and trimming were established from the DNA sequence. The profile shows about 110,000 clones, about 75% of them singletons. The V gene's germline CDR1 is SNHLY and CDR2 FYNNEI. This CDR3 has 14 amino acids. The V end lost 7 bases, the J end lost 6 bases, and 16 bases lay between the germline ends. A remark on this clone: Its antigen is unknown.

Study conclusions and caveats: Later analysis suggested links between common viral pathogens and several top significant clusters. Reports credit the classifier with highly specific, highly sensitive diagnosis of cytomegalovirus status.

The gene calls are TRBV2 and TRBJ1-5; tentative D call: TRBD1 (6 bases). This TCR derives from a male donor in good health and CMV-seropositive. The sample was PBMCs. DNA of the CDR3: TGTGCCAGCATGGGGGGGGCGGGTGGTCAGCCCCAGCATTTT. It translates to CASMGGAGGQPQHF.